This T cell receptor (beta chain) was sequenced for a study of identifying expanded T cells in peripheral blood. Clones were sequenced by immunoSEQ multiplex PCR, and TCRdb holds only the in-frame ones, with some missing. The data show roughly 100,000 clones, about 89% seen once. Study findings and constraints: Differentially abundant clones: roughly 1.2 between replicates, 16.4 at roughly 2 weeks, 19 to 20 at four. Across healthy donors, higher total template counts meant significantly greater approximately two-week count variance.

V lost 0 bases and J lost 4, with 11 bases in between. CDR1 SGHRS and CDR2 YFSETQ come from the germline V gene. This CDR3 region has 15 residues. The sample holds one count of this clone. Its antigen is currently unknown. The receptor was isolated from a person aged 18 to 75 in good health. The source material was blood. V usage is TRBV5-1 and J usage is TRBJ2-1; tentatively, D is TRBD2 (5 bases). CDR3 amino acids: CASSLAMSGYNEQFF. The CDR3 region has the DNA TGCGCCAGCAGCTTGGCCATGTCGGGATACAATGAGCAGTTCTTC.